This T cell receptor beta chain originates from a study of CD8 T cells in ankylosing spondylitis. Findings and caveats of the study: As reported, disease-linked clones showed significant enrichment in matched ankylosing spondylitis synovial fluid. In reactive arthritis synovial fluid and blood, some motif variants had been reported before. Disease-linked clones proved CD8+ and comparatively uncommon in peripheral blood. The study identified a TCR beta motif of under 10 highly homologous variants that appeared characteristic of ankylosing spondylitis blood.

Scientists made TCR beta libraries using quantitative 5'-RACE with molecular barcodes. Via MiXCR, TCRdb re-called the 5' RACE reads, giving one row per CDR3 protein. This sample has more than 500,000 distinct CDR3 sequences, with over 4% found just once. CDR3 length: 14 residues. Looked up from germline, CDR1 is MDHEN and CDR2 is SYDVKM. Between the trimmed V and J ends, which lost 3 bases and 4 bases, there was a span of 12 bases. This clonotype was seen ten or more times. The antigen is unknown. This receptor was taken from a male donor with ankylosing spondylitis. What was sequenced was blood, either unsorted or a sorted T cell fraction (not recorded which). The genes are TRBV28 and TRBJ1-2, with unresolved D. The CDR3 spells CASSFIQRAYGYTF. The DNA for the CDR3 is TGTGCCAGCAGTTTTATTCAGAGAGCCTATGGCTACACCTTC.